The clone carrying this T cell receptor (beta chain) was detected only a few times. Its antigen is still unknown. TCRbeta library preparation incorporated unique molecular identifiers. TCRdb reprocessed the PCR reads with MiXCR, giving one entry per CDR3 protein. The data contain fewer than 400,000 distinct CDR3 sequences, approximately 20% of them seen just once; the ten biggest clones take up 9.5% to 13%. These data come from a study of T-cell reconstitution after alpha-beta-depleted transplantation in children. Germline V gene data show CDR1 as SGHNT and CDR2 as YENEEA. There are 15 residues in the CDR3. Trimming removed 5 bases from V and 8 bases from J; junction bases left unmatched: 6. Findings and limits, study-wide: Reports say that about two months after transplant, the alpha-beta T cells came out of several hundred graft clones that had expanded. The high TCRbeta diversity at day 60 in some patients came from surviving recipient T cells and thymic progenitors. Once a year had passed after transplant, T-cell counts and diversity came mostly from newly produced T cells.

The chain links TRBV11-3 to TRBJ2-1, with 13 positions matching TRBD2. Sequencing was performed on PBMCs, mostly from graft donor cells, taken 180 days after TCRalphabeta/CD19-depleted stem cell transplant. The source is a male patient between 10 and 17 years old who had a stem cell transplant for acute lymphoblastic leukemia, so the T cells may come from the graft donor. The CDR3 spells CASSLLGLAGDEQFF. The CDR3 region has the DNA TGTGCCAGCAGCCTCCTTGGACTAGCGGGAGATGAGCAGTTCTTC.